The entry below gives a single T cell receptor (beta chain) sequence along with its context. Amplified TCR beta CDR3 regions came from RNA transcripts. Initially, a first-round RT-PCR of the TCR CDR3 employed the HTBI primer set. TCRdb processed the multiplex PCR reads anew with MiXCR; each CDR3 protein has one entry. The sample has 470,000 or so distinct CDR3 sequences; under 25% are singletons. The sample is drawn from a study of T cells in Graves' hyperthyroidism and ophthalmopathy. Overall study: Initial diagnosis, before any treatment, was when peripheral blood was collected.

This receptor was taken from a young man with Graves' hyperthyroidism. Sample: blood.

The CDR3 loop reads CASRGDREVYNSPLHF. Written as DNA, the CDR3 is TGTGCCAGCAGGGGGGACAGGGAAGTTTATAATTCACCCCTCCACTTT. V gene TRBV28 combines with J gene TRBJ1-6, with 9 bases matching TRBD1. Germline trimming cut 6 bases from V and 4 bases from J; bases unmatched to any gene: 7. Looked up from germline, CDR1 is MDHEN and CDR2 is SYDVKM. This CDR3 has 16 amino acids.